The TCR beta chain described here comes from a study of cytomegalovirus exposure and HLA in healthy donors. Here immunoSEQ multiplex PCR was the method, and the copy in TCRdb shows in-frame clones only, minus some. The sample yields 95,000 to 120,000 clones, about 85% seen once. This sequence originates from a woman between 18 and 30 years old in good health and CMV-seronegative. The sequencing input was PBMCs.

The CDR3 spells CASRLVTGLSNQPQHF. DNA of the CDR3: TGTGCAAGTCGCTTAGTGACAGGTCTAAGCAATCAGCCCCAGCATTTT. The J gene is TRBJ1-5, the V gene TRBV12-2; the D call in the table, TRBD1, was not verified against the DNA. TRBV12-2 is assigned pseudogene status. The CDR3 has 16 residues.